This T cell receptor (beta chain) is from a study of vaccination and CD4 T cells after COVID-19. In the study overall: Researchers treated cells with overlapping spike peptides taken from SARS-CoV-2, HCoV-NL63, HCoV-OC43 and HCoV-229E.

Turning to this clonotype: Its antigen is not identified.

Treatment specified: roughly ten-day PBMC culture with coronavirus spike peptide pools or control peptides (ViraFEST assay). The CDR3 is 13 residues long. Germline loops: CDR1 SGHTA, CDR2 FQGNSA. V lost 1 base and J lost 5, with 8 bases in between. Cultured CD4+ T-cell DNA underwent Oncomine TCR Beta short-read sequencing. Investigators obtained genomic DNA by extraction from cultured CD4+ T cells. One entry per CDR3 protein results from TCRdb running MiXCR on the PCR reads. This table holds under 20,000 distinct CDR3 sequences, 80% found once. The source of this sequence is a human donor who received a COVID-19 vaccine. Material: CD4+ T cells from blood, cultured in vitro, obtained after SARS-CoV-2 vaccination. J is TRBJ1-2 and V is TRBV7-2; D is unclear. The CDR3 sequence is CASSLETEYGYTF. CDR3 coding DNA: TGTGCCAGCAGCTTAGAGACGGAGTATGGCTACACCTTC.